This TCR beta chain was obtained from a study of T cells expressing NK-cell markers. Study-level information: There were seven HCMV-seropositive donors and one seronegative donor among the eight sequenced. Study-level points and caveats: Clarity on HCMV specificity was lacking for the expanded NKG2C+ T cell clones. Similarly, these clonotypes led the CD3+CD56-NKG2C+ fraction as well in several donors. As a fraction of CD8+ T cells, dominant NKG2C+ clonotypes reached roughly 1.0-7.5% in over 5 donors.

Regarding this clonotype: Its target is unknown.

TCRdb reanalyzed the 5' RACE reads, giving one entry per CDR3 protein sequence and no DNA. There are 400,000 to 500,000 distinct CDR3 sequences in the sample, with 7.3% held by the top ten. The CDR3 runs 18 residues. The specimen was blood T cells: a sorted CD56 or NKG2C T cell subset, CD4+ or CD8+ T cells, or bulk PBMC T cells (not recorded which). This receptor was identified in a woman between 18 and 75 years old in good health. This sequence joins TRBV12-3 or TRBV12-4 and TRBJ1-1; the D gene TCRdb calls, TRBD1, cannot be checked with no DNA. This CDR3 is CASSLMRLGAAMDTEAFF.